This TCR beta chain was captured in a study of technical replicates of blood from a handful of donors (dated by TCRdb to about 2017). V was cut back by 5 bases and J by 6 bases, leaving a gap of 8 bases between them. Taken from the germline V gene, the CDR1 and CDR2 loops are LGHNT and FRNRAP. Including cysteine and phenylalanine, the CDR3 has 12 amino acids. Of all the DNA, just the CDR3 is kept, 36 bases in frame from base 1. About this clone: Its antigen is not yet known. No base qualities exist here, and no much larger clone lies one base off it.

Library creation used the immunoSEQ multiplex PCR assay. What TCRdb holds here is the immuneACCESS table cut down to in-frame rearrangements. Part of the clones is not present; checked against another copy, under half of the missing clones reflect an unresolved V gene, and the others are unexplained. This sample comprises fewer than 100,000 clones, approximately 97% of them detected only once. The leading ten clones occupy around 0.18% of the sample. The receptor chain draws on TRBV12-5 and TRBJ2-1; the D gene assignment is ambiguous. The sequencing sample was made of T cells isolated from PBMCs. The TCR was taken from a human donor in good health. The DNA sequence is given as TGTGCTAGTGGTCCCTATACCAATGAGCAGTTCTTC. The resulting protein is CASGPYTNEQFF. Reference TRBV12-5 and TRBJ2-1 genes cover what lies past the CDR3, so the full variable domain is DARVTQTPRHKVTEMGQEVTMRCQPILGHNTVFWYRQTMMQGLELLAYFRNRAPLDDSGMPKDRFSAEMPDATLATLKIQPSEPRDSAVYFCASGPYTNEQFFGPGTRLTVL.